A single sample is the source of the 22 T cell receptor beta chains below, sequenced in a study of blood T cell repertoires in COVID-19. Profiling relied on immunoSEQ multiplex PCR, and the TCRdb table lists in-frame clones only, not all of them. The sample lists 95,000 or so clones; approximately 79% were seen once. The specimen was peripheral blood. The receptors stem from a woman older than 75 with active or convalescent COVID-19.

DNA for the CDR3: TGTGCCAGCAGTTCTAGCCCTTTTTCATACGAGCAGTACTTC. Translating it yields CASSSSPFSYEQYF. The chain couples TRBV7-2 to TRBJ2-7; possible D gene TRBD2, 5 bases. Between the trimmed V and J ends, which lost 6 bases and 4 bases, there was a span of 16 bases. The CDR3 extends over 14 amino acids. CDR1 is SGHTA, CDR2 FQGNSA, per germline.

The V gene is TRBV18, the J gene TRBJ2-7, with D unclear. Trimming stripped 6 bases from V and 2 bases from J, with 8 bases between. Germline lookup yields CDR1 KGHSH and CDR2 LQKENI. The CDR3 runs 12 residues. This CDR3 reads CASSTTTYEQYF. The CDR3 nucleotides are TGTGCCAGCTCTACCACAACCTACGAGCAGTACTTC.

This chain links TRBV5-6 with TRBJ2-2, with a tentative D call TRBD1 (5 bases). This CDR3 is 16 amino acids long. CDR1 and CDR2 (germline): SGHDT, YYEEEE. V lost 2 bases and J lost 6, with 17 bases in between. The CDR3 spells CASSFWAGSHAGELFF. The DNA of the CDR3 is TGTGCCAGCAGCTTTTGGGCAGGGTCCCACGCCGGGGAGCTGTTTTTT.

The V gene is TRBV2, the J gene TRBJ2-7, with 7 bases identical to TRBD1. This CDR3 is 13 amino acids long. Germline lookup yields CDR1 SNHLY and CDR2 FYNNEI. The ends lost 5 bases at V and 3 bases at J; junction bases unmatched: 4. The CDR3 is CASSWTGLYEQYF. The CDR3 DNA sequence: TGTGCCAGCAGTTGGACAGGCCTCTACGAGCAGTACTTC.

In this sample, this clone turned up once. The chain recombines TRBV19 with TRBJ2-1; TRBD1 agrees at 7 bases. This CDR3 is 14 amino acids long. Germline CDR1 reads LNHDA; CDR2 reads SQIVND (reference sequence). Trimming at V came to 3 bases and at J to 4 bases, leaving 3 bases not matched to a gene. This CDR3 is CASSIGQEYNEQFF. For the CDR3, the DNA is TGTGCCAGTAGTATCGGACAGGAATACAATGAGCAGTTCTTC.

The chain has TRBV10-2 and TRBJ2-1, with a tentative D call TRBD2 (6 bases). CDR3 size: 17 residues. Trimming removed 2 bases from V and 2 bases from J, with 16 bases in between. In germline, CDR1 is WSHSY, CDR2 SAAADI. DNA for the CDR3: TGCGCCAGCAGTGAGGGGTTACTAGCTAACACCTACAATGAGCAGTTCTTC. Protein: CASSEGLLANTYNEQFF.

This clone has a single count. The V call is TRBV7-2, the J call TRBJ2-7; 7 positions match TRBD1. Germline CDR1 and CDR2: SGHTA and FQGNSA. Germline trimming cut 4 bases from V and 2 bases from J; bases unmatched to any gene: 8. The CDR3 is 15 amino acids. CDR3 in DNA: TGTGCCAGCAGCTCCCGGGTCACAGGGGCCTACGAGCAGTACTTC. Protein: CASSSRVTGAYEQYF.

The rearrangement uses TRBV18 and TRBJ2-3; D is perhaps TRBD2 (6 bases). Germline CDR1 KGHSH, CDR2 LQKENI. Between the trimmed V and J ends, which lost 6 bases and 2 bases, there was a span of 12 bases. This CDR3 region has 14 residues. This chain's CDR3 is CASSRGLVTDTQYF. The CDR3 DNA is TGTGCCAGCTCGCGGGGACTTGTCACAGATACGCAGTATTTT. The entire variable domain, with the rest obtained from reference TRBV18 and TRBJ2-3, is as follows: NAGVMQNPRHLVRRRGQEARLRCSPMKGHSHVYWYRQLPEEGLKFMVYLQKENIIDESGMPKERFSAEFPKEGPSILRIQQVVRGDSAAYFCASSRGLVTDTQYFGPGTRLTVL.

This rearrangement joins TRBV28 to TRBJ1-2; the match to TRBD1 covers 7 bases. The CDR3 has 13 amino acids. The V segment lost 4 bases and the J segment 5 bases; nucleotides outside the gene matches: 4. The germline V gene has CDR1 MDHEN and CDR2 SYDVKM. The CDR3 DNA follows: TGTGCCAGCAGTTCAGACAGGGTATATGGCTACACCTTC. It yields the protein CASSSDRVYGYTF.

This rearrangement joins TRBV2 to TRBJ2-1; D uncertain. V dropped 8 bases and J dropped 13 bases, with 6 bases sitting between them. The CDR3 length is 8 residues. Germline CDR1 is SNHLY and CDR2 is FYNNEI. In DNA, the CDR3 is TGTGCCAGCCGTAGCCAGTTCTTC. As protein: CASRSQFF.

The chain recombines TRBV4-1 with TRBJ1-1, with TRBD1 matching 11 bases. Trimming removed 4 bases from V and 2 bases from J; junction bases left unmatched: 6. CDR3 length: 16 amino acids. Germline lookup yields CDR1 MGHRA and CDR2 YSYEKL. The CDR3 nucleotides read TGCGCCAGCAGCCCCTTGGACAGGGGGCTCAACACTGAAGCTTTCTTT. Translation gives CASSPLDRGLNTEAFF.

The chain carries TRBV20-1 and TRBJ2-5; 7 bases agree with TRBD2. This CDR3 region has 15 residues. CDR1 is DFQATT and CDR2 is SNEGSKA in the germline V gene (reference sequence). J was trimmed by 2 bases and V by 3 bases; bases with no gene match: 9. The CDR3 is CSASPRGRKQETQYF. The CDR3 bases are TGCAGTGCTAGTCCCCGCGGGAGAAAACAAGAGACCCAGTACTTC.

V gene TRBV30 combines with J gene TRBJ2-7; D uncertain. Trimming stripped 4 bases from V and 0 bases from J, with 7 bases between. Germline assignment: CDR1 GTSNPN and CDR2 SVGIG (reference sequence). The CDR3 is 12 amino acids. The CDR3 reads CAWTLSSYEQYF. CDR3 DNA: TGTGCCTGGACTCTAAGCTCCTACGAGCAGTACTTC.

This chain links TRBV15 with TRBJ2-7; TRBD1 agrees at 8 bases. In germline, CDR1 is LNHNV, CDR2 YYDKDF (reference sequence). CDR3 length: 14 amino acids. Trimming removed 3 bases from V and 4 bases from J; junction bases left unmatched: 5. CDR3 DNA sequence: TGTGCCACCAGCAGTGGACAGGGAAGGTACGAGCAGTACTTC. Encoded protein: CATSSGQGRYEQYF.

The gene calls are TRBV4-2 and TRBJ1-2; 7 positions match TRBD1. The germline V gene encodes CDR1 LGHNA and CDR2 YNFKEQ. V shed 0 bases, J shed 8 bases, and the junction held 9 bases outside the gene matches. The CDR3 extends over 15 amino acids. The CDR3 DNA sequence: TGTGCCAGCAGCCAAGATGAACAGGGGCAGGGAGGCTACACCTTC. Its protein is CASSQDEQGQGGYTF.

The V gene is TRBV12-3 or TRBV12-4, the J gene TRBJ1-2; weak D call: TRBD1 (5 bases). V lost 6 bases, J lost 8 bases, and 16 bases lay in between. This CDR3 region has 13 residues. The CDR3 reads CASSYDIAGGYTF. CDR3 DNA sequence: TGTGCCAGCAGCTATGACATAGCAGGGGGCTACACCTTC.

The gene calls are TRBV14 and TRBJ2-2, with D tentatively TRBD2 (5 bases). The CDR3 covers 15 residues. V lost 4 bases and J 7 bases, leaving 16 bases between the germline ends. From germline, CDR1 is SGHDN and CDR2 FVKESK. The CDR3 here is CASSLRASWGGELFF. The CDR3 DNA is TGTGCCAGCAGCCTGAGGGCTAGCTGGGGCGGGGAGCTGTTTTTT.

This clone turned up a few times. In nucleotides, the CDR3 is TGTGCCAGCAGCTTGGATAGCGCGGAGCTTTCCTACAATGAGCAGTTCTTC. The encoded protein is CASSLDSAELSYNEQFF. This chain connects TRBV5-4 to TRBJ2-1; D possibly corresponds to TRBD2 (5 bases). This CDR3 has 17 amino acids. V lost 0 bases to trimming and J lost 1 base, with 14 bases between them. Germline loops: CDR1 SGHNT, CDR2 YYREEE (reference sequence).

The genes are TRBV19 and TRBJ1-4; no reliable D call. V was cut by 6 bases and J by 7 bases, with 18 bases left in between. The germline V gene has CDR1 LNHDA and CDR2 SQIVND (reference sequence). The CDR3 totals 15 residues. CDR3 nucleotide sequence: TGTGCCAGTAGGCGTGCCCAGACGACTTCTGAAAAACTGTTTTTT. This codes for CASRRAQTTSEKLFF.

The chain has TRBV30 and TRBJ1-1, with D tentatively TRBD1 (6 bases). The CDR3 loop spans 12 amino acids. V lost 4 bases and J 7 bases, leaving 13 bases between the germline ends. Germline V lookup: CDR1 GTSNPN, CDR2 SVGIG (reference sequence). CDR3 sequence: CAWIPDSLEAFF. The CDR3 DNA follows: TGTGCCTGGATACCGGACAGTCTTGAAGCTTTCTTT.

The rearrangement joins TRBV4-2 to TRBJ2-7; D unclear. From germline, CDR1 is LGHNA and CDR2 YNFKEQ. V was clipped by 4 bases and J by 2 bases, with 12 bases between them. CDR3 length: 14 amino acids. CDR3 sequence reads: CASSLRGTTYEQYF. The CDR3 DNA reads TGTGCCAGCAGCCTCCGAGGTACCACCTACGAGCAGTACTTC.

The V gene is TRBV5-1, the J gene TRBJ2-7; possibly TRBD2 for D (7 bases). Germline CDR1 and CDR2: SGHRS and YFSETQ. The CDR3 runs 14 residues. V dropped 0 bases and J dropped 7 bases, with 14 bases sitting between them. The CDR3 coding sequence is TGCGCCAGCAGCTTGGACGGGGGGCCGGGGGAGCAGTACTTC. Translating it yields CASSLDGGPGEQYF.